This TCR beta chain was profiled in a study of blood T cell repertoires in COVID-19. Study information: The origin of the acute and convalescent COVID-19 samples was the United States, Italy and Spain. T cells, B-cell-depleted T cells, or PBMCs supplied cDNA or gDNA.

In the original workflow: Using reference gene primer amplification, nucleated cell counts were estimated. TCRdb's copy holds only in-frame clones and misses some; the assay was immunoSEQ multiplex PCR. V, J and clone size were drawn from that table, and D and trimming were deduced from the DNA. This sample has fewer than 80,000 clones, with 87% found just once. This clone was seen just once. The V gene's germline CDR1 is WNHNN and CDR2 SYGVQD (reference sequence). This CDR3 spans 14 amino acids. J gave up 2 bases and V 4 bases, and 2 bases lay outside the gene matches. The clonotype originates from a man aged 30 to 39 with acute or convalescent COVID-19. V and J are TRBV10-1 and TRBJ2-1; TRBD1 matches 7 bases. Sequences were obtained from peripheral blood. The CDR3 loop is CASSVGTAYNEQFF. The DNA for the CDR3 is TGCGCCAGCAGTGTTGGGACAGCCTACAATGAGCAGTTCTTC.